This T cell receptor (beta chain) was identified in a study of PD-L1 blockade in urothelial cancer. Time point denoted: peripheral blood 6 weeks after treatment start. CDR3 length: 12 amino acids. Trimming left V 5 bases short and J 7 bases short, with 11 bases between. Germline CDR1 and CDR2: SEHNR and FQNEAQ (reference sequence). Measured with immunoSEQ multiplex PCR; TCRdb has only the in-frame clones, and not every one. The sample holds about 90,000 clones, less than 85% seen once. V is TRBV7-9 and J is TRBJ1-2, with D hard to call. The starting material was PBMCs, obtained around atezolizumab (anti-PD-L1) treatment. The TCR originated in a man in his 70s with urothelial cancer. CDR3 DNA: TGTGCCAGCAGCATTATGACGGGTGGCTACACCTTC. It encodes CASSIMTGGYTF.